The 15 T cell receptor beta chains presented below share a single source sample, sequenced in a study of blood T cell repertoires in COVID-19. The data were produced by immunoSEQ multiplex PCR, yet TCRdb's version contains in-frame clones alone and is incomplete. Here the sample spans approximately 63,000 clones, approximately 90% being singletons. Specimen: peripheral blood. The receptors originated from an elderly woman with acute or convalescent COVID-19.

CDR3 in DNA: TGTGCCAGCAGCTCGGCCGGGACTACTAGCACAGATACGCAGTATTTT. It yields the protein CASSSAGTTSTDTQYF. The rearrangement links TRBV7-3 to TRBJ2-3; the match to TRBD2 covers 7 bases. CDR1 is SGHTA, CDR2 FQGTGA, per germline. This CDR3 spans 16 amino acids. V shed 4 bases, J shed 0 bases, and the junction held 7 bases outside the gene matches.

The sample holds one count of this clone. This rearrangement joins TRBV29-1 to TRBJ1-5; D gene unclear. CDR1 is SQVTM, CDR2 ANQGSEA, per germline. This CDR3 has 13 residues. V dropped 5 bases and J dropped 7 bases, with 15 bases sitting between them. The CDR3 DNA reads TGCAGCGTTCGGGTATCGGGAGGGCAGCCCCAGCATTTT. It encodes CSVRVSGGQPQHF.

This chain uses TRBV7-2 with TRBJ1-5; a weak D match, TRBD1 (5 bases). V dropped 2 bases and J dropped 7 bases, with 15 bases sitting between them. Germline lookup yields CDR1 SGHTA and CDR2 FQGNSA. The CDR3 is 15 amino acids. CDR3 DNA sequence: TGTGCCAGCAGCTTAAATCAAGTACGGGGGCAGCCCCAGCATTTT. As protein: CASSLNQVRGQPQHF.

The genes are TRBV2 and TRBJ2-3; 13 bases align to TRBD2. Germline V gene data show CDR1 as SNHLY and CDR2 as FYNNEI. V was clipped by 6 bases and J by 2 bases; unmatched bases: 11. There are 18 residues in the CDR3. The CDR3 reads CASRVGTSGATFTDTQYF. The CDR3 region has the DNA TGTGCCAGCAGAGTCGGGACTAGCGGGGCAACTTTCACAGATACGCAGTATTTT.

The chain uses TRBV5-1 and TRBJ1-2; D gene uncertain. Germline assignment: CDR1 SGHRS and CDR2 YFSETQ. This CDR3 spans 15 amino acids. Trimming removed 4 bases from V and 3 bases from J, with 16 bases in between. The CDR3, as DNA: TGCGCCAGCAGCATAAGAGGGAGCCCCGACTATGGCTACACCTTC. Its translation: CASSIRGSPDYGYTF.

The V call is TRBV28, the J call TRBJ2-7; D is undetermined. CDR3 length: 12 amino acids. V lost 1 base to trimming and J lost 2 bases, with 3 bases between them. Germline V gene data show CDR1 as MDHEN and CDR2 as SYDVKM. This CDR3 reads CASSLSAYEQYF. Written as DNA, the CDR3 is TGTGCCAGCAGTTTATCAGCCTACGAGCAGTACTTC.

As for this clone: A junction end diverges from the germline sequence, so it may reflect a read error. The chain links TRBV18 to TRBJ2-4; 7 nucleotides align to TRBD2. The CDR3 spans 14 residues. CDR1 and CDR2 from the germline V gene are KGHSH and LQKENI. The CDR3 sequence is CASSPDSSGGRTHF. CDR3 bases: TGTGCCAGCTCACCAGACTCCTCGGGGGGACGGACGCACTTC.

The V gene is TRBV6-4, the J gene TRBJ1-2; 7 bases fit TRBD1. With V trimmed by 3 bases and J by 7 bases, 8 bases remained unmatched. CDR3 length: 14 residues. CDR1 is MRHNA and CDR2 is SNTAGT in the germline V gene. The CDR3 DNA sequence: TGTGCCAGCAGTGAAGGGGGCGCAGAGTCTGGCTACACCTTC. Residues: CASSEGGAESGYTF.

V usage is TRBV5-1 and J usage is TRBJ1-2; 9 bases map to TRBD1. The CDR3 spans 15 residues. V lost 4 bases and J lost 3; bases outside the gene matches: 7. The germline gives CDR1 SGHRS, CDR2 YFSETQ. The DNA of the CDR3 is TGCGCCAGCAGCAGCGACAGGGGGGTTCACTATGGCTACACCTTC. This encodes CASSSDRGVHYGYTF.

The V and J genes are TRBV27 and TRBJ1-2; 9 bases match TRBD1. J was trimmed by 8 bases and V by 3 bases; bases with no gene match: 13. Germline V gives CDR1 MNHEY, CDR2 SMNVEV (reference sequence). The CDR3 spans 16 residues. CDR3 sequence: CASSFIPTGGGEGYTF. CDR3 sequence (DNA): TGTGCCAGCAGTTTCATCCCCACAGGGGGCGGAGAAGGCTACACCTTC.

The rearrangement links TRBV19 to TRBJ2-1, with 8 bases lining up with TRBD1. Trimming at V came to 10 bases and at J to 6 bases, leaving 8 bases not matched to a gene. The CDR3 is 13 residues long. Looked up from germline, CDR1 is LNHDA and CDR2 is SQIVND (reference sequence). The CDR3 here is CATSLGQGNEQFF. The CDR3 nucleotides are TGTGCCACCTCCCTCGGACAGGGCAATGAGCAGTTCTTC.

The chain carries TRBV14 and TRBJ2-3, with D uncertain. CDR1 is SGHDN and CDR2 is FVKESK in the germline V gene. V gave up 2 bases and J gave up 5 bases, with 11 bases separating them. This CDR3 comprises 14 residues. CDR3 sequence reads: CASSQSQARDTQYF. The CDR3 bases are TGTGCCAGCAGCCAAAGTCAGGCCAGAGATACGCAGTATTTT.

This sequence joins TRBV19 and TRBJ1-6; no clear D gene. The germline V gene encodes CDR1 LNHDA and CDR2 SQIVND (reference sequence). Trimming shortened V by 0 bases and J by 8 bases, and 14 bases separated the two germline ends. This CDR3 has 16 amino acids. The CDR3 protein is CASSIDWSGRDSPLHF. As DNA, the CDR3 is TGTGCCAGTAGTATAGATTGGTCGGGGAGAGATTCACCCCTCCACTTT.

The chain combines TRBV9 with TRBJ1-2, with TRBD1 matching over 8 bases. V trimming: 0 bases; J trimming: 5 bases; junction bases outside the gene matches: 3. CDR3 length equals 14 residues. In germline, CDR1 is SGDLS, CDR2 YYNGEE. DNA for the CDR3: TGTGCCAGCAGCGTAGCCGGACAGGGTTATGGCTACACCTTC. It translates to CASSVAGQGYGYTF.

The V call is TRBV28, the J call TRBJ2-7; weak D call: TRBD1 (6 bases). The CDR3 extends over 17 amino acids. Trimming cost V 3 bases and J 2 bases, with 20 bases left between them. The germline V gene has CDR1 MDHEN and CDR2 SYDVKM. CDR3 amino acids: CASSFSSAGTYTYEQYF. CDR3 bases: TGTGCCAGCAGTTTTAGTTCAGCCGGGACATACACCTACGAGCAGTACTTC.